This T cell receptor (beta chain) is from a study of neurological immune-mediated disorders. cDNA was made by 5'RACE with 10-nucleotide random UMIs. MiXCR, run by TCRdb on the 5' RACE reads, gives a single entry per CDR3 protein. The top ten hold 3.1% of the sample, which has over 90,000 distinct CDR3 sequences, about 10% seen once. Described time point: longitudinal time-point 3. V lost 7 bases and J lost 0, with 29 bases in between. The germline CDR1 and CDR2 sequences are SGHRS and YFSETQ. CDR3 length: 20 residues. This clonotype was seen repeatedly, ten times or more. Its antigen remains unknown. General study findings and limits: Across subjects, no CDR3 amino acid sequence appeared in expanded clones of more than one subject, a finding that suggested private repertoires in all groups.

The chain employs TRBV5-1 and TRBJ2-1; D is undetermined. Sequencing was done on a sample of PBMCs. This sequence was found in a female donor with HTLV-1-associated myelopathy (HAM/TSP). In DNA, the CDR3 is TGCGCCAGCTCTCCCGGAGACCGAGCCGGTGGGTATTTCTCCTACAATGAGCAGTTCTTC. Residues: CASSPGDRAGGYFSYNEQFF.